A single sample is the source of the 22 T cell receptor beta chains below, sequenced in a study of T cell responses to AZD1222 COVID-19 vaccine. Produced via immunoSEQ multiplex PCR; TCRdb's table is partial and in-frame only. This table has 75,000 to 95,000 clones, over 85% appearing once. The specimen comprised peripheral blood, sampled 28 days after the second AZD1222 dose. The source of these receptors is an adult who received the AZD1222 COVID-19 vaccine.

V gene TRBV12-5 combines with J gene TRBJ2-2; D is possibly TRBD1 (5 bases). The CDR3 is 13 amino acids. V was shortened by 2 bases and J by 5 bases, with 6 bases between the two germline ends. Germline V gene data show CDR1 as LGHNT and CDR2 as FRNRAP. Here the CDR3 DNA reads TGTGCTAGTGGTTTGAGGGGTACCGGGGAGCTGTTTTTT. It codes for CASGLRGTGELFF.

This chain connects TRBV30 to TRBJ1-4; no clear D gene. Germline CDR1 is GTSNPN and CDR2 is SVGIG (reference sequence). V gave up 2 bases and J gave up 7 bases, with 8 bases separating them. The CDR3 consists of 12 residues. The CDR3 reads CAWSIGSEKLFF. In nucleotides, the CDR3 is TGTGCCTGGAGTATCGGGTCTGAAAAACTGTTTTTT.

The gene calls are TRBV4-1 and TRBJ2-7; TRBD1 is a possible D gene (7 bases). Germline lookup yields CDR1 MGHRA and CDR2 YSYEKL. This CDR3 region has 18 residues. V shed 1 base and J shed 0 bases, with 19 bases lying between them. CDR3 amino acids: CASSQAPQGGLSSYEQYV. CDR3 nucleotide sequence: TGCGCCAGCAGCCAAGCCCCCCAGGGGGGTTTAAGCTCCTACGAGCAGTACGTC.

The chain carries TRBV7-8 and TRBJ2-7, with 12 bases aligning to TRBD2. Germline V lookup: CDR1 SGHVS, CDR2 FQNEAQ. The CDR3 covers 15 residues. J was trimmed by 4 bases and V by 5 bases; bases with no gene match: 6. The CDR3 DNA sequence: TGTGCCAGCAGCCCTAGCGGGGGGGCGGGTTACGAGCAGTACTTC. Protein product: CASSPSGGAGYEQYF.

DNA of the CDR3: TGTGCCAGCAGCTTAATACCGGGGGGATCGCCAGAGACCCAGTACTTC. As protein: CASSLIPGGSPETQYF. The chain joins TRBV13 to TRBJ2-5, with 7 positions matching TRBD2. The CDR3 runs 16 residues. The J segment lost 4 bases and the V segment lost 2 bases, leaving 10 bases of the junction unmatched. CDR1 PRHDT and CDR2 FYEKMQ come from the germline V gene (reference sequence).

This clone is termed medium-sized (0.01 to 0.1%). This sequence joins TRBV11-3 and TRBJ1-2; D is unresolved. The germline V gene has CDR1 SGHNT and CDR2 YENEEA. V was trimmed by 2 bases and J by 0 bases, leaving 4 bases between them. The CDR3 has 13 amino acids. The CDR3 here is CASSLQTNYGYTF. CDR3 in DNA: TGTGCCAGCAGCTTACAAACTAACTATGGCTACACCTTC.

This clone has only a few counts. The chain uses TRBV5-8 and TRBJ2-7; 7 bases match TRBD1. Germline V gene sequence: CDR1 SGHTS, CDR2 YDEGEE. The CDR3 is 15 amino acids. V dropped 4 bases and J dropped 3; count of bases not matched to a gene: 10. CDR3 loop: CASSENRGANYEQYF. The CDR3 nucleotides read TGTGCCAGCAGCGAAAACAGGGGCGCGAACTACGAGCAGTACTTC.

The CDR3 bases are TGTGCCAGCAGCCAAGGAAGCGGTCGAAATTCACCCCTCCACTTT. It yields the protein CASSQGSGRNSPLHF. The chain recombines TRBV3-1 (or the pseudogene TRBV3-2) with TRBJ1-6; D is uncertain. Germline values: CDR1 LGHDT, CDR2 YNNKEL (reference sequence). V was cut by 1 base and J by 7 bases, with 11 bases left in between. This CDR3 is 15 amino acids long.

The rearrangement uses TRBV19 and TRBJ1-6; 10 bases are shared with TRBD1. CDR3 length: 16 residues. Germline V gene sequence: CDR1 LNHDA, CDR2 SQIVND (reference sequence). The trim removed 5 bases at V and 3 bases at J, leaving 4 bases unmatched. The CDR3 loop is CASSEDRGIYNSPLHF. The CDR3 nucleotides are TGTGCCAGTAGTGAGGACAGGGGGATCTATAATTCACCCCTCCACTTT.

CDR3: CASSSSGTIFNHNEQFF. DNA of the CDR3: TGTGCCAGCAGCTCTTCCGGGACTATCTTTAATCACAATGAGCAGTTCTTC. The V and J genes are TRBV9 and TRBJ2-1; TRBD2 aligns across 7 bases. V lost 4 bases, J lost 5 bases, and 15 bases stayed unmatched. Per the germline V gene, CDR1 is SGDLS and CDR2 is YYNGEE. There are 17 residues in the CDR3.

This chain uses TRBV3-1 (or the pseudogene TRBV3-2) with TRBJ1-4, with 9 positions matching TRBD1. This CDR3 has 17 amino acids. V dropped 4 bases and J dropped 4; count of bases not matched to a gene: 10. CDR1 and CDR2 from the germline V gene are LGHDT and YNNKEL (reference sequence). CDR3 bases: TGTGCCAGCAGCCCGATGCGGACAGGGGAGGGTAATGAAAAACTGTTTTTT. Translated, it gives CASSPMRTGEGNEKLFF.

The V gene is TRBV24-1, the J gene TRBJ2-3; 8 bases align to TRBD2. The trim removed 1 base at V and 8 bases at J, leaving 7 bases unmatched. This CDR3 region has 15 residues. Per germline, CDR1 KGHDR and CDR2 SFDVKD. CDR3 bases: TGTGCCACCAGTGATTTCACGGGGGGGGCTGGTACGCAGTATTTT. Protein sequence: CATSDFTGGAGTQYF.

The chain recombines TRBV5-6 with TRBJ2-5; D gene unclear. Trimming cost V 1 base and J 7 bases, with 5 bases left between them. The CDR3 has 11 amino acids. The V gene's germline CDR1 is SGHDT and CDR2 YYEEEE. In nucleotides, the CDR3 is TGTGCCAGCAGCTTGTCGGTGACCCAGTACTTC. It is translated as CASSLSVTQYF.

The chain combines TRBV7-3 with TRBJ2-3, with a tentative D call TRBD2 (5 bases). This CDR3 has 17 residues. Per germline, CDR1 SGHTA and CDR2 FQGTGA. Trimming stripped 4 bases from V and 2 bases from J, with 19 bases between. CDR3 in DNA: TGTGCCAGCAGCTCCTCTGTGTCAGCGGCGAACACAGATACGCAGTATTTT. Amino acid sequence: CASSSSVSAANTDTQYF.

This clone appeared a single time. The V call is TRBV20-1, the J call TRBJ2-5; D is undetermined. The V gene lost 2 bases and the J gene lost 0 bases, with 1 base spanning the gap. The CDR3 covers 11 residues. The V gene's germline CDR1 is DFQATT and CDR2 SNEGSKA (reference sequence). CDR3: CSARNQETQYF. CDR3 coding DNA: TGCAGTGCTAGAAACCAAGAGACCCAGTACTTC.

This chain uses TRBV6-2 or TRBV6-3 with TRBJ2-2; D possibly corresponds to TRBD2 (5 bases). The length of the CDR3 is 14 residues. Looked up from germline, CDR1 is MNHEY and CDR2 is SVGEGT. V lost 5 bases to trimming and J lost 3 bases, with 10 bases between them. This CDR3 reads CASSDSRDTGELFF. CDR3 in DNA: TGTGCCAGCAGTGATTCGAGGGACACCGGGGAGCTGTTTTTT.

The rearrangement links TRBV5-6 to TRBJ2-7; tentative D call: TRBD1 (6 bases). Looked up from germline, CDR1 is SGHDT and CDR2 is YYEEEE. This CDR3 spans 13 amino acids. V lost 6 bases and J 6 bases, leaving 16 bases between the germline ends. CDR3 residues: CASTVGTLGEQYV. The CDR3 DNA is TGTGCCAGCACCGTTGGGACACTGGGCGAGCAGTACGTC.

This clone was detected once. The gene calls are TRBV30 and TRBJ1-2; D might be TRBD1 (5 bases). CDR1 and CDR2 from the germline V gene are GTSNPN and SVGIG (reference sequence). The CDR3 extends over 14 amino acids. V was cut by 6 bases and J by 4 bases, with 18 bases left in between. The CDR3 region is CACPPSRDRYGYTF. CDR3 DNA sequence: TGTGCCTGTCCGCCTTCCAGGGACCGCTATGGCTACACCTTC.

The chain uses TRBV7-9 and TRBJ2-7; TRBD1 aligns across 9 bases. This CDR3 spans 18 amino acids. The junction had 10 bases not matched to a gene; V was cut back by 1 base and J by 0 bases. The V gene's germline CDR1 is SEHNR and CDR2 FQNEAQ (reference sequence). The CDR3 region is CASSLVIIQDRGSYEQYF. CDR3 DNA sequence: TGTGCCAGCAGCTTAGTGATTATACAGGACAGGGGCTCCTACGAGCAGTACTTC.

The chain joins TRBV27 to TRBJ1-1; TRBD1 might be the D (6 bases). Looked up from germline, CDR1 is MNHEY and CDR2 is SMNVEV (reference sequence). There are 16 residues in the CDR3. V dropped 0 bases and J dropped 5 bases, with 16 bases sitting between them. The CDR3: CASSLSGGGAKTEAFF. The CDR3 DNA sequence: TGTGCCAGCAGTTTATCGGGCGGGGGGGCGAAGACTGAAGCTTTCTTT.

The chain combines TRBV4-1 with TRBJ1-4; TRBD1 aligns across 7 bases. V was pared by 0 bases and J by 5 bases, with 6 bases of the junction left unmatched. The CDR3 runs to 16 residues. The germline V gene encodes CDR1 MGHRA and CDR2 YSYEKL. The CDR3 spells CASSQEPGQRNEKLFF. CDR3 bases: TGCGCCAGCAGCCAAGAACCGGGACAGCGGAATGAAAAACTGTTTTTT.

The V call is TRBV27, the J call TRBJ1-5; a weak D match, TRBD1 (6 bases). The ends were cut back, 6 bases at V and 3 bases at J, with 18 bases in the middle. CDR1 and CDR2 from the germline V gene are MNHEY and SMNVEV (reference sequence). The CDR3 contains 16 residues. The CDR3 reads CASRPWGLRNNQPQHF. CDR3 DNA sequence: TGTGCCAGCAGGCCCTGGGGGCTTAGGAACAATCAGCCCCAGCATTTT.